This paragraph covers one TCR beta chain sequence. This specimen comes from a study of blood T cell repertoires in COVID-19. Study in general: Material from acute and convalescent COVID-19 was sourced from the United States, Italy and Spain.

J was trimmed by 7 bases and V by 5 bases; bases with no gene match: 14. Germline V gene data show CDR1 as LNHDA and CDR2 as SQIVND (reference sequence). The CDR3 totals 17 residues. Assay used: immunoSEQ multiplex PCR; TCRdb lists only in-frame clones, some missing. The table lists around 150,000 clones, just over 85% of them singletons. The sequence came from a man aged 55 to 70 with acute or convalescent COVID-19. Specimen: peripheral blood. The V gene is TRBV19, the J gene TRBJ1-5; 10 bases are a match to TRBD1. The CDR3 loop is CASSAHRDRGPGQPQHF. Here the CDR3 DNA reads TGTGCCAGTAGTGCACACCGGGACAGGGGCCCGGGGCAGCCCCAGCATTTT. Drawing the rest from reference TRBV19 and TRBJ1-5, the complete variable domain is DGGITQSPKYLFRKEGQNVTLSCEQNLNHDAMYWYRQDPGQGLRLIYYSQIVNDFQKGDIAEGYSVSREKKESFPLTVTSAQKNPTAFYLCASSAHRDRGPGQPQHFGDGTRLSIL.